The next 30 T cell receptor beta chains were all read from a single sample in a study of metastatic and nonmetastatic thyroid tumors. Among the patients, none had received any treatment before thyroid surgery. Using MiXCR, TCRdb reanalyzed the PCR reads. Here the sample spans about 40,000 clones, roughly a sixth being singletons. The specimen sequenced was blood. These TCRs come from a female donor with papillary thyroid cancer or a benign thyroid nodule (not recorded which). Some clones in this sample may be carry-over from other donors' samples.

This clone was counted at least ten times. The chain recombines TRBV18 with TRBJ2-3, with D hard to call. The length of the CDR3 is 13 residues. Germline assignment: CDR1 KGHSH and CDR2 LQKENI. V lost 3 bases and J 5 bases, leaving 9 bases between the germline ends. The CDR3 reads CASSPSSGDTQYF. CDR3 DNA: TGTGCCAGCTCACCTTCCTCCGGAGATACGCAGTATTTT.

Many counts were recorded for this clone. The chain recombines TRBV2 with TRBJ2-7; 7 nucleotides line up with TRBD1. CDR3 length equals 16 residues. The germline V gene encodes CDR1 SNHLY and CDR2 FYNNEI. J gave up 4 bases and V 6 bases, and 15 bases lay outside the gene matches. The CDR3 reads CASSLTQGSWTYEQYF. CDR3 nucleotides: TGTGCCAGCAGCCTAACACAGGGGTCCTGGACTTACGAGCAGTACTTC.

A remark on this clone: This may be a read error: a much more frequent sequence differs by one nucleotide. The sample carries other DNA sequences with the same CDR3. The V gene is TRBV5-4, the J gene TRBJ2-7; D not resolved. The germline V gene has CDR1 SGHNT and CDR2 YYREEE (reference sequence). This CDR3 has 11 residues. The CDR3 sequence: CASSFEAEQYF. The CDR3 DNA sequence: TGTGCGAGCAGCTTCGAGGCCGAGCAGTACTTC.

This clone was counted ten times or more. Other nucleotide sequences from this sample produce the same CDR3. The chain has TRBV12-3 or TRBV12-4 and TRBJ1-1; D gene uncertain. The CDR3 has 11 residues. Trimming took 6 bases from V and 4 from J, leaving 6 bases between them. For the CDR3, the DNA is TGTGCCAGCAGCTCTTTCACTGAAGCTTTCTTT. Translated: CASSSFTEAFF.

This clone ranks as medium-sized. This sequence joins TRBV19 and TRBJ1-5; unclear D gene. Germline V gives CDR1 LNHDA, CDR2 SQIVND (reference sequence). Trimming cost V 6 bases and J 5 bases, with 8 bases left between them. CDR3 length: 12 residues. The CDR3 sequence: CASSTAHQPQHF. For the CDR3, the DNA is TGTGCCAGTAGCACAGCCCATCAGCCCCAGCATTTT.

This clone was recorded at least ten times. The chain couples TRBV4-1 to TRBJ2-1; 7 nucleotides agree with TRBD1. CDR1 MGHRA and CDR2 YSYEKL come from the germline V gene. This CDR3 spans 13 amino acids. V dropped 5 bases and J dropped 8; count of bases not matched to a gene: 6. The CDR3, as DNA: TGCGCCAGCAGCTTTCGAGGGGGCGATGAGCAGTTCTTC. Translating gives CASSFRGGDEQFF.

This clone was picked up many times. V usage is TRBV5-4 and J usage is TRBJ2-1, with D possibly matching TRBD2 (6 bases). From germline, CDR1 is SGHNT and CDR2 YYREEE (reference sequence). The CDR3 consists of 14 residues. V was pared by 6 bases and J by 4 bases, with 14 bases between. For the CDR3, the DNA is TGTGCCAGCAACTTCGGGAGCCAATACAATGAGCAGTTCTTC. This encodes CASNFGSQYNEQFF.

In this sample, this clone turned up a few times. The gene calls are TRBV19 and TRBJ2-1, with D perhaps given as TRBD1 or TRBD2 (6 bases each). Trimming left V 9 bases short and J 10 bases short, with 10 bases between. The CDR3 spans 10 residues. The germline V gene encodes CDR1 LNHDA and CDR2 SQIVND (reference sequence). The CDR3 protein is CASGGWEQFF. DNA of the CDR3: TGTGCCAGCGGGGGCTGGGAGCAGTTCTTC. Using reference TRBV19 and TRBJ2-1 for the parts outside the CDR3, the full variable domain is DGGITQSPKYLFRKEGQNVTLSCEQNLNHDAMYWYRQDPGQGLRLIYYSQIVNDFQKGDIAEGYSVSREKKESFPLTVTSAQKNPTAFYLCASGGWEQFFGPGTRLTVL.

This clone appeared many times. V gene TRBV20-1 combines with J gene TRBJ2-1; 12 nucleotides match TRBD2. V shed 1 base and J 6 bases; nucleotides not matched to a gene: 4. From germline, CDR1 is DFQATT and CDR2 SNEGSKA (reference sequence). The CDR3 consists of 15 residues. CDR3 region: CSARVTSGSGNEQFF. As DNA, the CDR3 is TGCAGTGCTAGAGTGACTAGCGGGAGTGGCAATGAGCAGTTCTTC.

This clone has a count of ten or more. The genes are TRBV12-5 and TRBJ1-1, with TRBD1 identical over 8 bases. CDR3 size: 14 residues. The germline gives CDR1 LGHNT, CDR2 FRNRAP. V dropped 5 bases and J dropped 4; count of bases not matched to a gene: 6. The DNA for the CDR3 is TGTGCTAGTGGTGCCCGACAGGGGACCACTGAAGCTTTCTTT. Its translation is CASGARQGTTEAFF.

This clone was detected only a few times. This chain joins TRBV6-1 and TRBJ1-2; 7 bases fit TRBD1. Trimming took 5 bases from V and 3 from J; bases not matched to a gene: 3. Germline CDR1 is MNHNS and CDR2 is SASEGT. The CDR3 loop spans 13 amino acids. CDR3 in amino acids: CASSPDRDYGYTF. CDR3 sequence (DNA): TGTGCCAGCAGTCCTGACAGGGACTATGGCTACACCTTC.

This clone appeared a few times. The rearrangement joins TRBV7-9 to TRBJ2-2, with D hard to call. V lost 7 bases and J lost 3, with 12 bases in between. CDR3 length equals 14 residues. Per the germline V gene, CDR1 is SEHNR and CDR2 is FQNEAQ (reference sequence). CDR3: CASIRTVYTGELFF. The DNA of the CDR3 is TGTGCCAGCATCCGGACGGTATACACCGGGGAGCTGTTTTTT.

At least ten counts were recorded for this clone. This chain's CDR3 is CASGLEGSWNEQFF. The CDR3 nucleotides are TGTGCTAGTGGTTTGGAAGGTAGTTGGAATGAGCAGTTCTTC. The rearrangement uses TRBV12-5 and TRBJ2-1; D is uncertain. The CDR3 has 14 amino acids. V lost 1 base and J 7 bases, leaving 11 bases between the germline ends. In germline, CDR1 is LGHNT, CDR2 FRNRAP.

This clone was seen repeatedly, ten times or more. V usage is TRBV20-1 and J usage is TRBJ2-3; D not resolved. Trimming stripped 5 bases from V and 3 bases from J, with 9 bases between. This CDR3 has 12 amino acids. Germline V gene data show CDR1 as DFQATT and CDR2 as SNEGSKA (reference sequence). In DNA form, the CDR3 reads TGCAGTGCTGATTCCAGGACAGATACGCAGTATTTT. Protein product: CSADSRTDTQYF.

This clone has a count of ten or more. V and J are TRBV9 and TRBJ2-1; weak D call: TRBD2 (6 bases). The CDR3 loop spans 15 amino acids. CDR1 and CDR2 from the germline V gene are SGDLS and YYNGEE. The V and J ends lost 4 bases and 2 bases respectively, with 13 bases between them. CDR3 amino acids: CASSWEVGTYNEQFF. The DNA of the CDR3 is TGTGCCAGCAGCTGGGAGGTCGGTACCTACAATGAGCAGTTCTTC.

This clone was seen repeatedly, ten times or more. The rearrangement uses TRBV9 and TRBJ1-4; TRBD1 matches at 8 bases. This CDR3 has 16 residues. J was trimmed by 3 bases and V by 0 bases; bases with no gene match: 4. The V gene's germline CDR1 is SGDLS and CDR2 YYNGEE. Written as DNA, the CDR3 is TGTGCCAGCAGCGTAGGACAGGGGACGGCTAATGAAAAACTGTTTTTT. Protein sequence: CASSVGQGTANEKLFF. The full variable domain, with the rest looked up from reference TRBV9 and TRBJ1-4, is DSGVTQTPKHLITATGQRVTLRCSPRSGDLSVYWYQQSLDQGLQFLIQYYNGEERAKGNILERFSAQQFPDLHSELNLSSLELGDSALYFCASSVGQGTANEKLFFGSGTQLSVL.

CDR3 amino acids: CAWSSGLDYGYTF. CDR3 sequence (DNA): TGTGCCTGGAGTAGCGGGCTCGACTATGGCTACACCTTC. The V call is TRBV30, the J call TRBJ1-2; D gene unclear. The CDR3 has 13 amino acids. The ends were cut back, 2 bases at V and 3 bases at J, with 10 bases in the middle. Germline values: CDR1 GTSNPN, CDR2 SVGIG (reference sequence).

In this sample, this clone turned up many times. The chain recombines TRBV11-2 with TRBJ2-3; 10 nucleotides align to TRBD1. Germline loops: CDR1 SGHAT, CDR2 FQNNGV. V trimming: 2 bases; J trimming: 3 bases; junction bases outside the gene matches: 2. This CDR3 is built from 15 residues. The CDR3 DNA sequence: TGTGCCAGCAGCTTATCGGACAGGGGGACAGATACGCAGTATTTT. Translated, it gives CASSLSDRGTDTQYF.

This clone was picked up one time. Compared with germline, one end of the junction differs, possibly owing to a read error. The chain couples TRBV30 to TRBJ2-7; D gene unclear. Germline V gives CDR1 GTSNPN, CDR2 SVGIG (reference sequence). This CDR3 comprises 13 residues. As DNA, the CDR3 is TGTGCCTTGAGTGGTCACGGTTTATACGAGCAGTACTTC. It specifies CALSGHGLYEQYF.

This chain links TRBV12-3 or TRBV12-4 with TRBJ2-1; D remains ambiguous. With 5 bases removed from V and 12 bases from J, the gap between germline ends came to 14 bases. The CDR3 covers 12 residues. The CDR3 spells CASSPVRPVQFF. The DNA for the CDR3 is TGTGCCAGCAGTCCAGTACGGCCCGTGCAGTTCTTC.

This clone was detected ten times or more. The chain has TRBV6-1 and TRBJ2-1, with D perhaps assigned TRBD1 or TRBD2 (6 bases each). V lost 8 bases, J lost 4 bases, and 12 bases lay in between. This CDR3 has 13 residues. Per the germline V gene, CDR1 is MNHNS and CDR2 is SASEGT. DNA for the CDR3: TGTGCCAGCTTGGAGGGGGGTTACAATGAGCAGTTCTTC. Protein sequence: CASLEGGYNEQFF.

This clone has a count of ten or more. The V call is TRBV5-1, the J call TRBJ1-2, with TRBD1 identical over 7 bases. The CDR3 loop spans 13 amino acids. Trimming removed 4 bases from V and 5 bases from J; junction bases left unmatched: 5. Germline V CDR1 and CDR2: SGHRS, YFSETQ. The CDR3 DNA follows: TGCGCCAGCAGCCCTACAGGGGAGTATGGCTACACCTTC. Protein sequence: CASSPTGEYGYTF.

This clone came up many times. A much larger clone differs by one base, so this may be a read error. The chain couples TRBV7-3 to TRBJ1-3, with TRBD1 as a possible D gene (5 bases). V was pared by 3 bases and J by 2 bases, with 11 bases between. CDR1 and CDR2 (germline): SGHTA, FQGTGA. The length of the CDR3 is 15 residues. DNA for the CDR3: TGTGCCAGCAGCTTTGGGGCAGCTCCTGGAAACACCATATATTTT. The encoded protein is CASSFGAAPGNTIYF.

This clone was seen a handful of times. The V and J genes are TRBV20-1 and TRBJ2-7; D uncertain. The CDR3 loop spans 13 amino acids. CDR1 and CDR2 from the germline V gene are DFQATT and SNEGSKA (reference sequence). V was clipped by 7 bases and J by 2 bases, with 15 bases between them. The CDR3 coding sequence is TGCAGTGTCACCCGGGCCAACCCCTACGAGCAGTACTTC. Translated, it gives CSVTRANPYEQYF.

This clone was counted only a few times. As DNA, the CDR3 is TGTGCCAGCAGTCGGAGCACCACGGGAAACACCATATATTTT. This encodes CASSRSTTGNTIYF. The V call is TRBV6-1, the J call TRBJ1-3, with D unclear. V was shortened by 5 bases and J by 4 bases, with 12 bases between the two germline ends. This CDR3 is 14 amino acids long. In germline, CDR1 is MNHNS, CDR2 SASEGT.

The table lists this clone with many counts. The CDR3 DNA sequence: TGTGCCAGCTCACCGAACGGGAACACCGGGGAGCTGTTTTTT. Its translation: CASSPNGNTGELFF. This sequence joins TRBV18 and TRBJ2-2; D unclear. V was shortened by 3 bases and J by 1 base, with 6 bases between the two germline ends. From germline, CDR1 is KGHSH and CDR2 LQKENI. The CDR3 runs 14 residues.

This clone appeared many times. This sequence joins TRBV7-9 and TRBJ2-5; the D gene is possibly TRBD1 (6 bases). Trimming cost V 0 bases and J 1 base, with 9 bases left between them. The CDR3 totals 15 residues. From germline, CDR1 is SEHNR and CDR2 FQNEAQ (reference sequence). For the CDR3, the DNA is TGTGCCAGCAGCTTAGCAGCAGGGGCCCAAGAGACCCAGTACTTC. Amino acid sequence: CASSLAAGAQETQYF.

This clone was found many times. This chain joins TRBV28 and TRBJ1-5; D is ambiguous. CDR1 is MDHEN, CDR2 SYDVKM, per germline. The CDR3 runs to 12 residues. Trimming took 6 bases from V and 3 from J, leaving 6 bases between them. In DNA, the CDR3 is TGTGCCAGCAGGCCGGTCAATCAGCCCCAGCATTTT. Encoded protein: CASRPVNQPQHF. The variable domain in full, completed from reference TRBV28 and TRBJ1-5, reads DVKVTQSSRYLVKRTGEKVFLECVQDMDHENMFWYRQDPGLGLRLIYFSYDVKMKEKGDIPEGYSVSREKKERFSLILESASTNQTSMYLCASRPVNQPQHFGDGTRLSIL.

The table lists this clone with a few counts. This CDR3 is CASSLWAGGANYGYTF. The CDR3 bases are TGTGCCAGCAGCTTATGGGCCGGGGGCGCGAACTATGGCTACACCTTC. The chain links TRBV11-2 to TRBJ1-2; TRBD1 is a possible D gene (6 bases). Germline CDR1 and CDR2: SGHAT and FQNNGV. This CDR3 region has 16 residues. Trimming removed 2 bases at V and 2 bases at J, with 15 bases between.

This clone was observed at least ten times. This rearrangement joins TRBV5-6 to TRBJ2-7; TRBD1 aligns across 7 bases. Germline-derived CDR1 and CDR2 are SGHDT and YYEEEE. After removal of 4 bases from V and 5 bases from J, the junction contained 6 bases not matched to a gene. The CDR3 covers 13 residues. For the CDR3, the DNA is TGTGCCAGCAGCCCTCAGGGGGTTGACGAGCAGTACTTC. Amino acids: CASSPQGVDEQYF.